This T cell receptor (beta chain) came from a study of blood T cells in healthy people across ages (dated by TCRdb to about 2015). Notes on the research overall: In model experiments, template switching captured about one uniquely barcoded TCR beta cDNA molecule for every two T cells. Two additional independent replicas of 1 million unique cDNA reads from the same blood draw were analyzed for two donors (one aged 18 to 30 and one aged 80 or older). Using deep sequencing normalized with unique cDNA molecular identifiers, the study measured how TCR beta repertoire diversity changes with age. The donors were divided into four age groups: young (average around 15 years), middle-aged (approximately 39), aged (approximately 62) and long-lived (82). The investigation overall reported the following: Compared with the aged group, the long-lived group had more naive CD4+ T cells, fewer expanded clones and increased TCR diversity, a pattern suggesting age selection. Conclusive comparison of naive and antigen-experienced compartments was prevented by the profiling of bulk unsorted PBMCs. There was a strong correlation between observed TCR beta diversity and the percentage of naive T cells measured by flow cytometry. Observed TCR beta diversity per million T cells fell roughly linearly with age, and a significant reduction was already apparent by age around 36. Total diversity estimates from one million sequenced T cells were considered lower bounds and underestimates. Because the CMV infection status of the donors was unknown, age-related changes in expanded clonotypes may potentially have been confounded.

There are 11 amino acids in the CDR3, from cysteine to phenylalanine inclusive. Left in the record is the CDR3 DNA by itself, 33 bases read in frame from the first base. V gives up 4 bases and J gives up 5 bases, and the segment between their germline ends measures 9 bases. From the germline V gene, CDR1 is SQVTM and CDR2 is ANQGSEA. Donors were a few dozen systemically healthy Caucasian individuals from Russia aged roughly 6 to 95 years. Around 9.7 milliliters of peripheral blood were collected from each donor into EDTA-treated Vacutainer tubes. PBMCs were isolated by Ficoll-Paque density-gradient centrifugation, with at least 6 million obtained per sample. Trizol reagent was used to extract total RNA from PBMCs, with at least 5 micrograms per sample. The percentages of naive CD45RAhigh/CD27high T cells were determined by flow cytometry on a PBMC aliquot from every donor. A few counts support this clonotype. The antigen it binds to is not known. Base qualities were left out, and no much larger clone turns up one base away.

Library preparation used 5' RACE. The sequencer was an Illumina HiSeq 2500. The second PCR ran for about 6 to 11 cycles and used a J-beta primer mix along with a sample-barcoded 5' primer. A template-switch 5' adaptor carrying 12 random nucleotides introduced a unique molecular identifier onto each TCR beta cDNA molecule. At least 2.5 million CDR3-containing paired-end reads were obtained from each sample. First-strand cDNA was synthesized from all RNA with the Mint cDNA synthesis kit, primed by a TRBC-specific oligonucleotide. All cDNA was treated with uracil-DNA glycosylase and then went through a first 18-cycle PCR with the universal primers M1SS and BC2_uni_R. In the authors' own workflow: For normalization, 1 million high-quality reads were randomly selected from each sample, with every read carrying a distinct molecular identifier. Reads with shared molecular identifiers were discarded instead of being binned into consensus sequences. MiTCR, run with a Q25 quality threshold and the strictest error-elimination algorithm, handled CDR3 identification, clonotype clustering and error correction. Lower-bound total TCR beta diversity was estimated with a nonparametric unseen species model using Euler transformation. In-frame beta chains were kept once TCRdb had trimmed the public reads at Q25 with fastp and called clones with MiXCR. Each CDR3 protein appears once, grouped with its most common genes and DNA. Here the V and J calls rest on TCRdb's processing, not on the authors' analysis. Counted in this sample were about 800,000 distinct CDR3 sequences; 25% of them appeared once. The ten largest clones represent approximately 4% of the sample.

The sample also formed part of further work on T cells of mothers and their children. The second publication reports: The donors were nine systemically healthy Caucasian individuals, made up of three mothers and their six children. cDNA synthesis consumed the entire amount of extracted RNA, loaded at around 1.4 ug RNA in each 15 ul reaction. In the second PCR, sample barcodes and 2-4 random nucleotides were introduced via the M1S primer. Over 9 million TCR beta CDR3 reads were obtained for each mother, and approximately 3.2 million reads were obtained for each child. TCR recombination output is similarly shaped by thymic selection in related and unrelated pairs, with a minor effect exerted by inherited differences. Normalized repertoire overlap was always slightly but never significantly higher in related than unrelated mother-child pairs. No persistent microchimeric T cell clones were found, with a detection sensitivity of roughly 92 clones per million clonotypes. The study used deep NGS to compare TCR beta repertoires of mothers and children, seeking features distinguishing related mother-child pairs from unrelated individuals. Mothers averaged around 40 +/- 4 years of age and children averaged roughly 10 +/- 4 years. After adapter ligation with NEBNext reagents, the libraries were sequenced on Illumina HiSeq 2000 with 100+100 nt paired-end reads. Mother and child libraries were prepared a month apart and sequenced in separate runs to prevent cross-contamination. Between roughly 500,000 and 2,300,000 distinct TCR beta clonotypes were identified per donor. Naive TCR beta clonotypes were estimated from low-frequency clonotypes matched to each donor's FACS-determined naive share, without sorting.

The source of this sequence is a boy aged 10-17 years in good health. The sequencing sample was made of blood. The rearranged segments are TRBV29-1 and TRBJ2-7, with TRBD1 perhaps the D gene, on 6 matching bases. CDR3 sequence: CSVGGGHEQYF. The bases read TGCAGCGTTGGTGGGGGCCACGAGCAGTACTTC.